This TCR beta chain is from a study of blood T cells in healthy people across ages. Study results and caveats: Both naive CD4+ cell counts and diversity were greater in long-lived donors than in aged donors.

Regarding this clonotype: Antigen unknown.

PCR was performed a second time for about 7 to 11 cycles using a sample-barcoded 5' primer and a J-beta primer mix. TCRdb re-called the 5' RACE reads with MiXCR, one entry per CDR3 protein. Here the sample spans over a million distinct CDR3 sequences, under 55% being singletons. CDR1 and CDR2 from the germline V gene are DFQATT and SNEGSKA (reference sequence). The CDR3 runs to 14 residues. Deletions cut 6 bases from V and 0 bases from J, with 14 bases between. The V and J genes are TRBV20-1 and TRBJ1-1, with D hard to call. This TCR was sampled from an older woman in good health. Material: blood. The CDR3 loop is CSATGGEVNTEAFF. The CDR3, as DNA: TGCAGTGCAACCGGCGGGGAGGTGAACACTGAAGCTTTCTTT.